The 29 T cell receptor beta chains in this list originate from one sample, sequenced in a study of early T cells in non-severe SARS-CoV-2 infection. One entry per CDR3 protein results from TCRdb running MiXCR on the 5' RACE reads. The sample shows around 82,000 distinct CDR3 sequences, roughly 14% of them seen only once. The sequenced sample was whole blood. The receptors come from an adult who was a healthcare worker with PCR-confirmed SARS-CoV-2 infection or an uninfected control (not recorded which).

This clonotype showed up many times. The V and J genes are TRBV12-3 or TRBV12-4 and TRBJ2-6, with D hard to call. CDR3 length: 13 residues. V lost 5 bases to trimming and J lost 4 bases, with 6 bases between them. CDR3 region: CASSTVGANVLTF. CDR3 DNA sequence: TGTGCCAGCAGTACGGTGGGGGCCAACGTCCTGACTTTC.

A word on this clonotype: This may be a read error: a much more frequent sequence differs by one nucleotide. Without the conserved terminal phenylalanine or tryptophan, this CDR3 likely stems from a read error. This sequence joins TRBV30 and TRBJ1-6, with D hard to call. The CDR3 covers 12 residues. Deletions cut 8 bases from V and 6 bases from J, with 11 bases between. Germline CDR1 and CDR2: GTSNPN and SVGIG (reference sequence). In nucleotides, the CDR3 is TGTGCCGCGCACCGTTCTAATTCACCCCTCCACCTT. This codes for CAAHRSNSPLHL.

Only a few counts were recorded for this clonotype. The CDR3 nucleotides read TGTGCCAGCAGCCAGGGACAGGGTGACTTGAAGACCCAGTACTTC. Translation gives CASSQGQGDLKTQYF. J is TRBJ2-5 and V is TRBV7-9; 9 positions match TRBD1. This CDR3 has 15 residues. V lost 5 bases to trimming and J lost 6 bases; unmatched junction nucleotides: 10. Germline V lookup: CDR1 SEHNR, CDR2 FQNEAQ (reference sequence).

This clonotype was observed at least ten times. The CDR3 nucleotides read TGTGCCAGCAGGGAGACAGGGTTAGGAGGCTACACCTTC. It translates to CASRETGLGGYTF. The chain carries TRBV5-6 and TRBJ1-2; 7 positions agree with TRBD1. In germline, CDR1 is SGHDT, CDR2 YYEEEE. V dropped 5 bases and J dropped 8; count of bases not matched to a gene: 9. This CDR3 has 13 residues.

This clonotype was observed many times. CDR3 region: CSASRGRETQYF. The CDR3 coding sequence is TGCAGTGCTAGCAGGGGGCGGGAGACCCAGTACTTC. This chain connects TRBV20-1 to TRBJ2-5; the match to TRBD1 covers 8 bases. Trimming cost V 3 bases and J 5 bases; bases outside gene matches: 2. The CDR3 runs 12 residues. The V gene's germline CDR1 is DFQATT and CDR2 SNEGSKA (reference sequence).

This clonotype is deemed medium-sized (0.01 to 0.1%). This sequence joins TRBV30 and TRBJ2-1, with 8 bases that match TRBD2. The CDR3 loop spans 15 amino acids. Germline values: CDR1 GTSNPN, CDR2 SVGIG (reference sequence). The V and J ends lost 0 bases and 9 bases, in that order; junction bases with no gene match: 10. The CDR3: CAWSVAGDGGGEQFF. CDR3 nucleotide sequence: TGTGCCTGGAGTGTAGCGGGGGACGGGGGCGGTGAGCAGTTCTTC.

The V and J genes are TRBV25-1 and TRBJ1-1; no definite D call. This CDR3 has 13 residues. V was clipped by 3 bases and J by 10 bases, with 15 bases between them. Germline V gene lookup returns CDR1 MGHDK and CDR2 SYGVNS. The CDR3 region is CASSDPPPGAAFF. CDR3 nucleotides: TGTGCCAGCAGTGATCCACCCCCTGGTGCAGCTTTCTTT.

The chain uses TRBV5-1 and TRBJ2-5; 8 nucleotides match TRBD1. In germline, CDR1 is SGHRS, CDR2 YFSETQ. Trimming cost V 7 bases and J 3 bases; bases outside gene matches: 20. CDR3 length: 18 residues. CDR3 nucleotide sequence: TGCGCCAGCGGCCAGGGGGCGCGGACTGAGGCCCTAAAAGAGACCCAGTACTTC. Residues: CASGQGARTEALKETQYF.

This chain joins TRBV4-1 and TRBJ1-5; perhaps TRBD1 as D (6 bases). The CDR3 loop spans 14 amino acids. The germline V gene has CDR1 MGHRA and CDR2 YSYEKL. The V end was cut by 1 base, the J end by 2 bases, with 6 bases between. In DNA form, the CDR3 reads TGCGCCAGCAGCCAAGGACAGGGCAATCAGCCCCAGCATTTT. It encodes CASSQGQGNQPQHF.

The chain carries TRBV27 and TRBJ2-3, with D perhaps matching TRBD2 (7 bases). Germline-derived CDR1 and CDR2 are MNHEY and SMNVEV (reference sequence). The V and J ends lost 6 bases and 4 bases respectively, with 17 bases between them. The CDR3 is 15 amino acids. CDR3 bases: TGTGCCAGCAGGCCCCAGTGGGGGGGCGCAGATACGCAGTATTTT. Translating gives CASRPQWGGADTQYF.

This clonotype occurred once. J is TRBJ2-7 and V is TRBV12-3 or TRBV12-4; D is unresolved. The CDR3 runs 10 residues. Trimming removed 6 bases at V and 4 bases at J, with 4 bases between. CDR3 loop: CASSHYEQYV. The CDR3 nucleotides read TGTGCCAGCAGCCATTACGAGCAGTACGTC.

The rearrangement uses TRBV14 and TRBJ2-1; D gene uncertain. The V gene lost 2 bases and the J gene lost 9 bases, with 8 bases spanning the gap. Germline CDR1 reads SGHDN; CDR2 reads FVKESK. This CDR3 comprises 12 residues. CDR3 nucleotide sequence: TGTGCCAGCAGCCAATCCGCTGGTGAGCAGTTCTTC. This codes for CASSQSAGEQFF.

Ten or more counts support this clonotype. The chain recombines TRBV6-5 with TRBJ2-7; no firm D call. The CDR3 loop spans 14 amino acids. Per the germline V gene, CDR1 is MNHEY and CDR2 is SVGAGI. The V gene lost 6 bases and the J gene lost 7 bases, with 19 bases spanning the gap. CDR3 residues: CASSRNTRSEEQYV. The CDR3 coding sequence is TGTGCCAGCAGCCGAAATACAAGGTCGGAGGAGCAGTACGTC.

The rearrangement joins TRBV6-4 to TRBJ2-2, with TRBD2 as a possible D gene (6 bases). This CDR3 region has 16 residues. Germline CDR1 MRHNA, CDR2 SNTAGT. Trimming removed 5 bases at V and 0 bases at J, with 13 bases between. CDR3 protein: CASSPRAGPNTGELFF. The CDR3 DNA reads TGTGCCAGCAGTCCGAGGGCGGGGCCGAACACCGGGGAGCTGTTTTTT.

This clonotype was found many times. The chain uses TRBV7-3 and TRBJ2-1; 9 nucleotides line up with TRBD2. In germline, CDR1 is SGHTA, CDR2 FQGTGA. Germline trimming cut 5 bases from V and 4 bases from J; bases unmatched to any gene: 6. The CDR3 length is 15 residues. The CDR3: CASSVSGGKYNEQFF. The CDR3 nucleotides are TGTGCCAGCAGCGTGAGCGGGGGGAAATACAATGAGCAGTTCTTC.

The chain joins TRBV6-2 or TRBV6-3 to TRBJ2-2, with unresolved D. There are 12 residues in the CDR3. The V gene lost 2 bases and the J gene lost 4 bases, with 2 bases spanning the gap. Germline CDR1 MNHEY, CDR2 SVGEGT. The CDR3 DNA sequence: TGTGCCAGCAGTTACCCCACCGGGGAGCTGTTTTTT. It encodes CASSYPTGELFF.

The chain employs TRBV6-5 and TRBJ2-2; TRBD2 might be the D (6 bases). The CDR3 runs 13 residues. The germline CDR1 and CDR2 sequences are MNHEY and SVGAGI. The V end lost 8 bases, the J end lost 8 bases, and 15 bases lay between the germline ends. The CDR3 coding sequence is TGTGCCAGCCGGGACTCCTTCTGGGGGGAGCTGTTTTTT. It yields the protein CASRDSFWGELFF.

This chain links TRBV5-6 with TRBJ1-5, with D unresolved. This CDR3 spans 16 amino acids. CDR1 and CDR2 from the germline V gene are SGHDT and YYEEEE. V was clipped by 0 bases and J by 5 bases, with 15 bases between them. The CDR3: CASSLAGRLIDQPQHF. CDR3 coding DNA: TGTGCCAGCAGCTTGGCCGGCCGCCTTATCGATCAGCCCCAGCATTTT.

In this sample, this clonotype turned up a few times. The chain links TRBV5-1 to TRBJ2-3, with D possibly matching TRBD2 (5 bases). Germline CDR1 reads SGHRS; CDR2 reads YFSETQ. Trimming pared 1 base from V and 2 bases from J, leaving 11 bases between. The CDR3 spans 15 residues. CDR3 loop: CASSLSGSSTDTQYF. DNA of the CDR3: TGCGCCAGCAGCTTGAGCGGATCATCCACAGATACGCAGTATTTT.

The V gene is TRBV3-1, the J gene TRBJ2-2; D assignment may be TRBD1 or TRBD2 (5 bases each). Per germline, CDR1 LGHDT and CDR2 YNNKEL (reference sequence). The V end lost 2 bases, the J end lost 0 bases, and 13 bases lay between the germline ends. The CDR3 totals 17 residues. CDR3 residues: CASSQSGRTSNTGELFF. The CDR3 coding sequence is TGTGCCAGCAGCCAATCGGGGCGGACCTCGAACACCGGGGAGCTGTTTTTT.

This clonotype occurred many times. The rearrangement uses TRBV29-1 and TRBJ1-4, with no clear D. V lost 0 bases and J 7 bases, leaving 6 bases between the germline ends. CDR1 and CDR2 (germline): SQVTM, ANQGSEA. The CDR3 sequence is 12 residues long. The CDR3 spells CSVEDVAEKLFF. CDR3 DNA sequence: TGCAGCGTTGAAGATGTTGCTGAAAAACTGTTTTTT. The variable domain in full, completed from reference TRBV29-1 and TRBJ1-4, reads SAVISQKPSRDICQRGTSLTIQCQVDSQVTMMFWYRQQPGQSLTLIATANQGSEATYESGFVIDKFPISRPNLTFSTLTVSNMSPEDSSIYLCSVEDVAEKLFFGSGTQLSVL.

Here the CDR3 DNA reads TGTGCCTGGAGTGTACGCAGGGCGGATGGCTACACCTTC. Translating it yields CAWSVRRADGYTF. The chain recombines TRBV30 with TRBJ1-2; a weak D match, TRBD1 (5 bases). V gave up 0 bases and J gave up 6 bases, with 11 bases separating them. Germline assignment: CDR1 GTSNPN and CDR2 SVGIG (reference sequence). This CDR3 contains 13 residues.

This clonotype came up a few times. The chain is built from TRBV6-2 or TRBV6-3 and TRBJ2-7; 8 positions agree with TRBD1. This CDR3 is 14 amino acids long. Germline values: CDR1 MNHEY, CDR2 SVGEGT. J lost 6 bases, V lost 6 bases, and 10 bases had no gene match. The chain's CDR3 is CASSQYRGSGEQYV. CDR3 DNA sequence: TGTGCCAGCAGCCAATACAGGGGGTCCGGCGAGCAGTACGTC.

V is TRBV11-2 and J is TRBJ2-1; the match to TRBD1 covers 10 bases. The CDR3 runs to 15 residues. Germline CDR1 SGHAT, CDR2 FQNNGV. J was trimmed by 6 bases and V by 1 base; bases with no gene match: 3. The CDR3 loop is CASSLAGTGANEQFF. The CDR3 nucleotides read TGTGCCAGCAGCTTAGCCGGGACAGGGGCCAATGAGCAGTTCTTC.

The chain has TRBV20-1 and TRBJ1-5; TRBD1 aligns across 11 bases. Germline V gene data show CDR1 as DFQATT and CDR2 as SNEGSKA (reference sequence). J lost 4 bases, V lost 2 bases, and 4 bases had no gene match. The CDR3 is made up of 15 amino acids. The CDR3 nucleotides are TGCAGTGCTAGACCGGGACAGGGGGTAAATCAGCCCCAGCATTTT. Its translation: CSARPGQGVNQPQHF.

This clonotype appeared many times. The CDR3 loop is CASSLGGWGQGQAETQYF. CDR3 in DNA: TGTGCCAGCAGCTTGGGAGGTTGGGGACAGGGACAAGCAGAGACCCAGTACTTC. V gene TRBV5-4 combines with J gene TRBJ2-5; 9 positions match TRBD1. The ends lost 0 bases at V and 4 bases at J; junction bases unmatched: 13. CDR3 size: 18 residues. Looked up from germline, CDR1 is SGHNT and CDR2 is YYREEE (reference sequence).

This rearrangement joins TRBV14 to TRBJ1-3; D gene uncertain. There are 17 residues in the CDR3. V was clipped by 5 bases and J by 0 bases, with 17 bases between them. The V gene's germline CDR1 is SGHDN and CDR2 FVKESK. CDR3 DNA: TGTGCCAGCAGCACCCCGACCCGACTAAACTCTGGAAACACCATATATTTT. Amino acids: CASSTPTRLNSGNTIYF.

V is TRBV4-1 and J is TRBJ2-4; 7 bases fit TRBD1. The germline V gene encodes CDR1 MGHRA and CDR2 YSYEKL. With V trimmed by 4 bases and J by 0 bases, 15 bases remained unmatched. The length of the CDR3 is 19 residues. CDR3 in DNA: TGCGCCAGCAGCCCGGGACAGTCCTTATCGAAAAGAGCCAAAAACATTCAGTACTTC. This encodes CASSPGQSLSKRAKNIQYF.

A few counts support this clonotype. This sequence joins TRBV5-1 and TRBJ2-4; the match to TRBD1 covers 7 bases. The ends lost 4 bases at V and 0 bases at J; junction bases unmatched: 13. Germline values: CDR1 SGHRS, CDR2 YFSETQ. The CDR3 loop spans 18 amino acids. As DNA, the CDR3 is TGCGCCAGCAGCCCGGGACAGATACCGACCCTAGCCAAAAACATTCAGTACTTC. It translates to CASSPGQIPTLAKNIQYF.